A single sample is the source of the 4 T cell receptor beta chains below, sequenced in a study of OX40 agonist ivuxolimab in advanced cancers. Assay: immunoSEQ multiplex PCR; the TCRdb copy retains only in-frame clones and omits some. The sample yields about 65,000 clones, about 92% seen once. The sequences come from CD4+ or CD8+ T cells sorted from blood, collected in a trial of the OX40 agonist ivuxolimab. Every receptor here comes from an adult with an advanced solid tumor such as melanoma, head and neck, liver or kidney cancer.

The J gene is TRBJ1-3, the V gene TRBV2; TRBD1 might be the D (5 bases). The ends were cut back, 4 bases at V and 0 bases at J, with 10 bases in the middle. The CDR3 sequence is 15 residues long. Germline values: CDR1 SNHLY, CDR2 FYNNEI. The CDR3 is CASSAQGLSGNTIYF. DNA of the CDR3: TGTGCCAGCAGTGCGCAGGGCCTCTCTGGAAACACCATATATTTT.

The CDR3 DNA is TGCGCCAGCAGCCCGGGCGGGACTAGCGGGGGGAGTGAGCAGTACTTC. This gives the protein CASSPGGTSGGSEQYF. The rearrangement joins TRBV5-1 to TRBJ2-7; 15 bases line up with TRBD2. The ends lost 4 bases at V and 7 bases at J; junction bases unmatched: 9. CDR3 length: 16 residues. Germline CDR1 and CDR2: SGHRS and YFSETQ. Supplemented by reference TRBV5-1 and TRBJ2-7, the full variable domain reads KAGVTQTPRYLIKTRGQQVTLSCSPISGHRSVSWYQQTPGQGLQFLFEYFSETQRNKGNFPGRFSGRQFSNSRSEMNVSTLELGDSALYLCASSPGGTSGGSEQYFGPGTRLTVT.

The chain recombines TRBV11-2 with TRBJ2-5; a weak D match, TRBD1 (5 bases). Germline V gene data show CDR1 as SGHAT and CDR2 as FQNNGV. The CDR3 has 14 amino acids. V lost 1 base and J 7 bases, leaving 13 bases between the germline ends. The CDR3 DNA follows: TGTGCCAGCAGCTTAGCCAGCCCCAGGGCGACCCAGTACTTC. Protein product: CASSLASPRATQYF.

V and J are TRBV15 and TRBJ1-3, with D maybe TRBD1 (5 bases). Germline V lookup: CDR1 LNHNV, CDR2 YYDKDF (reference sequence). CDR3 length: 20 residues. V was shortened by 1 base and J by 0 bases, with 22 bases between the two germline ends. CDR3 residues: CATSRGVGGGGQNSGNTIYF. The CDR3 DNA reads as TGTGCCACCAGCAGAGGGGTCGGGGGAGGCGGTCAGAACTCTGGAAACACCATATATTTT.